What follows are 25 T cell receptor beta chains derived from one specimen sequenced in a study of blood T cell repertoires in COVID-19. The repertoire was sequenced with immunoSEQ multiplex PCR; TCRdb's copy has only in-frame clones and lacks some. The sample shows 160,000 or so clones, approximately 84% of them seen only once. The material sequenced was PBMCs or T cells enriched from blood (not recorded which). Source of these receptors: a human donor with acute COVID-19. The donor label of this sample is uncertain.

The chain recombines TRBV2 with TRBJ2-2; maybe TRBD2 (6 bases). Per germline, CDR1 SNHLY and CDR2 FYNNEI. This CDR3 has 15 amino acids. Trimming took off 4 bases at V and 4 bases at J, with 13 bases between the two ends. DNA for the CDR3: TGTGCCAGCAGTGGGGGGTCCGGGAGCACCGGGGAGCTGTTTTTT. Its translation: CASSGGSGSTGELFF.

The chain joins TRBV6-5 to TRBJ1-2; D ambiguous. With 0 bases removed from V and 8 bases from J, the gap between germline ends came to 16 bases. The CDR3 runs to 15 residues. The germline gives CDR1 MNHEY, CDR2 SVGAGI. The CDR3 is CASSYSTGVAGGYTF. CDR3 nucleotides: TGTGCCAGCAGTTACTCGACCGGCGTTGCGGGGGGCTACACCTTC.

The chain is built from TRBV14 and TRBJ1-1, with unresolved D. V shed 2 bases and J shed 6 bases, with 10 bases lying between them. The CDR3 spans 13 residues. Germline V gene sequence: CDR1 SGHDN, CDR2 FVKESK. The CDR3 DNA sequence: TGTGCCAGCAGCCAATCTCCCGACTCTGAAGCTTTCTTT. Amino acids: CASSQSPDSEAFF.

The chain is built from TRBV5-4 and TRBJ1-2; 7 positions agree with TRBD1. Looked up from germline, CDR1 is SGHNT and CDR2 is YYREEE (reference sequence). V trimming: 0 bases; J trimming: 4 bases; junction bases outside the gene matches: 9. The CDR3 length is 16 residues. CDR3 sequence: CASSLEPGQRAYGYTF. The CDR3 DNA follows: TGTGCCAGCAGCTTGGAACCGGGACAGCGGGCCTATGGCTACACCTTC.

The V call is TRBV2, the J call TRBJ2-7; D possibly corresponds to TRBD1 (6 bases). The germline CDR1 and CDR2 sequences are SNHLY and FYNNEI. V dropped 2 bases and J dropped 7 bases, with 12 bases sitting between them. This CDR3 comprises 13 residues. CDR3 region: CASSELGAGEQYF. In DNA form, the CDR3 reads TGTGCCAGCAGTGAATTGGGGGCTGGTGAGCAGTACTTC.

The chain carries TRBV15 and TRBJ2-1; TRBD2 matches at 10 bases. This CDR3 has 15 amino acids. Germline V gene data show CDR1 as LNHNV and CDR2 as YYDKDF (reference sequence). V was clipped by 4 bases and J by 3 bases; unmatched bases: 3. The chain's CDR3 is CATSTGLAVYNEQFF. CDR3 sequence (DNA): TGTGCCACCAGCACCGGACTAGCGGTCTACAATGAGCAGTTCTTC.

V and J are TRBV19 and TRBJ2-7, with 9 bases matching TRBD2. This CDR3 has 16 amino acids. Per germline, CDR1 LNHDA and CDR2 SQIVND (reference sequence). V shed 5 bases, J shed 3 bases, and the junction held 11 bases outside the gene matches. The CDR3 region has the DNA TGTGCCAGTAGTCCCTGGGGGGCTAGCGGGGACTACGAGCAGTACTTC. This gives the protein CASSPWGASGDYEQYF. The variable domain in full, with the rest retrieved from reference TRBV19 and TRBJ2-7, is DGGITQSPKYLFRKEGQNVTLSCEQNLNHDAMYWYRQDPGQGLRLIYYSQIVNDFQKGDIAEGYSVSREKKESFPLTVTSAQKNPTAFYLCASSPWGASGDYEQYFGPGTRLTVT.

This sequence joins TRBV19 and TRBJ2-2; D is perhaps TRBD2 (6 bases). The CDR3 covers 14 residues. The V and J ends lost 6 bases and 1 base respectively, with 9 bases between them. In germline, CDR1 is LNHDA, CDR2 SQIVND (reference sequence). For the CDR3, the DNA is TGTGCCAGTAGCACTAGCAGGAACACCGGGGAGCTGTTTTTT. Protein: CASSTSRNTGELFF.

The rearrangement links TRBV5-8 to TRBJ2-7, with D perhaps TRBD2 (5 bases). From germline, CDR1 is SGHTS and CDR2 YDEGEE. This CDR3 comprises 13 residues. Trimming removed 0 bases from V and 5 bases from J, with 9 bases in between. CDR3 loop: CASSLGEQDEQYF. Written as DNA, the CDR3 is TGTGCCAGCAGCTTGGGGGAGCAAGACGAGCAGTACTTC.

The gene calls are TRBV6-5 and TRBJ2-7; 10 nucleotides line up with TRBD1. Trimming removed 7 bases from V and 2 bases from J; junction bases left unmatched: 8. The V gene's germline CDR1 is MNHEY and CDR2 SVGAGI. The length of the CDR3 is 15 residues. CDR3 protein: CASIRDRGSTYEQYF. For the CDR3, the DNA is TGTGCCAGCATACGGGACAGGGGCTCAACCTACGAGCAGTACTTC.

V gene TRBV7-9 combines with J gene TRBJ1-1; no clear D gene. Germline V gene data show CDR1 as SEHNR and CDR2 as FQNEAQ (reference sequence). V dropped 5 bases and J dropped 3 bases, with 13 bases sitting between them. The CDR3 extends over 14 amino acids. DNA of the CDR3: TGTGCCAGCAGCCCCAACCTCGGGTACACTGAAGCTTTCTTT. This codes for CASSPNLGYTEAFF.

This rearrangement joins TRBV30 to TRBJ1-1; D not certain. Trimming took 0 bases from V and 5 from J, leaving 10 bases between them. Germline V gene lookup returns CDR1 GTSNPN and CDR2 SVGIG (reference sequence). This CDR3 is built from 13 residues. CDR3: CAWSVRVGTEAFF. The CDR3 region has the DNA TGTGCCTGGAGTGTACGGGTCGGGACTGAAGCTTTCTTT.

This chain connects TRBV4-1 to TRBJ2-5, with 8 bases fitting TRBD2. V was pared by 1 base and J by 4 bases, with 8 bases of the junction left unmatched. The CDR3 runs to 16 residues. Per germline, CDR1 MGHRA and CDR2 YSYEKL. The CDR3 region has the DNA TGCGCCAGCAGCCAAGTTCTGGCGGGGGGCGCAGAGACCCAGTACTTC. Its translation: CASSQVLAGGAETQYF.

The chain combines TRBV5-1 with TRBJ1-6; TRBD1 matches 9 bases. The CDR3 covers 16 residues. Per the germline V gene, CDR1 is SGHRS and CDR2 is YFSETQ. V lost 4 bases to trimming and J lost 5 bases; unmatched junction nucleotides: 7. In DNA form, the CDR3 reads TGCGCCAGCAGCCGAAATACAGGGGGCAATAATTCACCCCTCCACTTT. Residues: CASSRNTGGNNSPLHF. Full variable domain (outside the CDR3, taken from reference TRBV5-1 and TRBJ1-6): KAGVTQTPRYLIKTRGQQVTLSCSPISGHRSVSWYQQTPGQGLQFLFEYFSETQRNKGNFPGRFSGRQFSNSRSEMNVSTLELGDSALYLCASSRNTGGNNSPLHFGNGTRLTVT.

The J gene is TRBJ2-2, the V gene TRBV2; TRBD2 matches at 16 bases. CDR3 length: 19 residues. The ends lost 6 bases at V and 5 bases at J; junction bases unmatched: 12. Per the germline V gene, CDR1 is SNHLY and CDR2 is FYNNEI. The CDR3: CASRRTPGLAGGRTGELFF. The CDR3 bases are TGTGCCAGCAGGCGCACTCCGGGACTAGCGGGGGGGAGGACCGGGGAGCTGTTTTTT.

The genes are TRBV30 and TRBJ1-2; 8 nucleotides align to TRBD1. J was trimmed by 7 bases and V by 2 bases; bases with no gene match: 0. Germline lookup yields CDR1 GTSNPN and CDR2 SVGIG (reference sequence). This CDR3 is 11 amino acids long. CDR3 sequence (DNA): TGTGCCTGGAGTACAGGGGGTGGCTACACCTTC. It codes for CAWSTGGGYTF.

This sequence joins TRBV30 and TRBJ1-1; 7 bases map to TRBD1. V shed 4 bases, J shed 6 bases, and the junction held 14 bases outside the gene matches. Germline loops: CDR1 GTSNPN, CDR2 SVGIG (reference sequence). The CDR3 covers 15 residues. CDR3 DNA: TGTGCCTGGATTCCACGTTTTTCAACAGGGGCTGAAGCTTTCTTT. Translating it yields CAWIPRFSTGAEAFF.

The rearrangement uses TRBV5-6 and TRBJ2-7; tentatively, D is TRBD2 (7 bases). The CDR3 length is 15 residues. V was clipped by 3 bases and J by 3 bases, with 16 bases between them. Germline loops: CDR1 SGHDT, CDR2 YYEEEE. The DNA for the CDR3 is TGTGCCAGCAGCTCCGTAGGGGGAGGGTACTACGAGCAGTACTTC. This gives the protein CASSSVGGGYYEQYF. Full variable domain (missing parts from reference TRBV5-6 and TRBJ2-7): DAGVTQSPTHLIKTRGQQVTLRCSPKSGHDTVSWYQQALGQGPQFIFQYYEEEERQRGNFPDRFSGHQFPNYSSELNVNALLLGDSALYLCASSSVGGGYYEQYFGPGTRLTVT.

The CDR3 region has the DNA TGTGCTAGTGGTTTGGGACAGGGGACGCAGCCCCAGCATTTT. Translation: CASGLGQGTQPQHF. The chain has TRBV12-5 and TRBJ1-5, with 8 bases identical to TRBD1. The CDR3 runs 14 residues. Unmatched junction bases numbered 3, after V lost 1 base and J lost 7 bases. Germline loops: CDR1 LGHNT, CDR2 FRNRAP. The entire variable domain, with the rest obtained from reference TRBV12-5 and TRBJ1-5, is as follows: DARVTQTPRHKVTEMGQEVTMRCQPILGHNTVFWYRQTMMQGLELLAYFRNRAPLDDSGMPKDRFSAEMPDATLATLKIQPSEPRDSAVYFCASGLGQGTQPQHFGDGTRLSIL.

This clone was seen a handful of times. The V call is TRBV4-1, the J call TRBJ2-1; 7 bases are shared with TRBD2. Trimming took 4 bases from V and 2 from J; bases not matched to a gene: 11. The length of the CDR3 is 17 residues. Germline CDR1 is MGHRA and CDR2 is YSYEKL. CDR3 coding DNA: TGCGCCAGCAGCCTTATTGTAGGGGCGGGGGCCTACAATGAGCAGTTCTTC. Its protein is CASSLIVGAGAYNEQFF.

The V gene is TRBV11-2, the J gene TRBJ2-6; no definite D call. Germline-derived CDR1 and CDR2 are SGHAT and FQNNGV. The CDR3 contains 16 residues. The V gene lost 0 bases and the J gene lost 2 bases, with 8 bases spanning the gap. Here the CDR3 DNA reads TGTGCCAGCAGCTTAGATCAGGTTGCTGGGGCCAACGTCCTGACTTTC. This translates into CASSLDQVAGANVLTF.

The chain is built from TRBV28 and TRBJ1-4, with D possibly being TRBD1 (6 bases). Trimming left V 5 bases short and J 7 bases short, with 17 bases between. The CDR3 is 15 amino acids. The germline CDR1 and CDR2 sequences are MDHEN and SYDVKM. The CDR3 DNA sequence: TGTGCCAGCAGTCCCGCGGGGGCGGGAACTGAAAAACTGTTTTTT. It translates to CASSPAGAGTEKLFF.

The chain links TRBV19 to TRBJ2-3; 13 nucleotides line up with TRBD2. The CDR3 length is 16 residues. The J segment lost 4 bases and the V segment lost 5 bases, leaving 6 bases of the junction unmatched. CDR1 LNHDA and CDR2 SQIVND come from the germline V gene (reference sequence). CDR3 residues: CASSGPGLAGSDTQYF. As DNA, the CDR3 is TGTGCCAGTAGTGGCCCGGGACTAGCGGGGTCAGATACGCAGTATTTT. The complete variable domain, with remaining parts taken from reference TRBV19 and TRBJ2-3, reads DGGITQSPKYLFRKEGQNVTLSCEQNLNHDAMYWYRQDPGQGLRLIYYSQIVNDFQKGDIAEGYSVSREKKESFPLTVTSAQKNPTAFYLCASSGPGLAGSDTQYFGPGTRLTVL.

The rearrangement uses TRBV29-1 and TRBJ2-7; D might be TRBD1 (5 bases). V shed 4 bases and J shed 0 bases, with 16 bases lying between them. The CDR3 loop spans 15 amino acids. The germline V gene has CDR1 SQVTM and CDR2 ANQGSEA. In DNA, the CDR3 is TGCAGCGTTGGTCCCCGGGCAGGGATCTCCTACGAGCAGTACTTC. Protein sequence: CSVGPRAGISYEQYF.

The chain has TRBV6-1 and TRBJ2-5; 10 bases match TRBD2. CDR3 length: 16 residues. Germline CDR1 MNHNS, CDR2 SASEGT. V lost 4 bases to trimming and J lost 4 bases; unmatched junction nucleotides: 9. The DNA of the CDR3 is TGTGCCAGCAGTGCGGTTAGCGGGGGGCCCCCAGAGACCCAGTACTTC. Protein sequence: CASSAVSGGPPETQYF.